Listed below are T cell receptor beta chains from one sample, sequenced in a study of T cell responses to AZD1222 COVID-19 vaccine. TCRdb keeps only in-frame clones here, not all; method: immunoSEQ multiplex PCR. The data show 110,000 to 150,000 clones, more than 85% seen once. The sequenced sample was peripheral blood, obtained on day 0 of MenACWY control vaccination. The source of these receptors is an adult in good health. CDR3s include the opening cysteine and the closing phenylalanine or tryptophan. The D gene is left open where the match is weak.

v_gene	len	d_gene	j_gene	CDR3aa
TRBV6-5	15	TRBD2	TRBJ2-5	CASSYSQRGGKTQYF
TRBV5-5	16	TRBD1	TRBJ1-1	CASSSLEGAGNTEAFF
TRBV5-1	15	.	TRBJ1-4	CASSSTSGTNEKLFF
TRBV18	16	.	TRBJ2-5	CASSPLGGSYQETQYF
TRBV12-3/TRBV12-4	12	TRBD1	TRBJ1-5	CASSDRVQPQHF
TRBV14	12	.	TRBJ2-3	CASSQGLWTQYF
TRBV9	16	.	TRBJ2-1	CASSPQRAEYHNEQFF
TRBV5-1	15	.	TRBJ2-2	CASSFGAGGTGELFF
TRBV6-2/TRBV6-3	15	.	TRBJ1-6	CASSYLRDLVSPLHF
TRBV28	15	.	TRBJ1-2	CASSASPTYYYGYTF
TRBV9	21	.	TRBJ1-1	CASSVRYRTQISPWLNTEAFF
TRBV13	16	.	TRBJ1-1	CASSLESDRRNTEAFF
TRBV5-1	13	.	TRBJ1-1	CASSVTENTEAFF
TRBV5-1	17	TRBD1	TRBJ2-3	CASSPLTGGRSTDTQYF
TRBV18	15	.	TRBJ1-1	CASSPPEGLSTEAFF
TRBV5-1	15	.	TRBJ1-2	CASSLGSRGEGGYTF
TRBV27	14	.	TRBJ2-1	CASSPDTAYNEQFF
TRBV5-1	15	.	TRBJ2-6	CASSSGASGANVLTF
TRBV29-1	12	.	TRBJ2-2	CSVVGGTGELFF
TRBV23-1	15	.	TRBJ2-7	CASSLEWAARREQYF
TRBV28	16	.	TRBJ2-1	CASSPLARGRYNEQFF
TRBV9	16	.	TRBJ1-2	CASSVGLRESNYGYTF
TRBV10-2	15	.	TRBJ1-1	CASITGGASNTEAFF
TRBV6-5	13	.	TRBJ1-1	CASRVAGNTEAFF
TRBV12-3/TRBV12-4	13	TRBD1	TRBJ2-5	CASSFTRGETQYF
TRBV6-1	16	.	TRBJ1-1	CASSVSGVYLGTEAFF
TRBV12-3/TRBV12-4	13	.	TRBJ2-7	CASTRDGTYEQYF
TRBV9	18	TRBD2	TRBJ2-3	CASSVEVVLAGNTDTQYF
TRBV11-2	13	.	TRBJ1-6	CASSLSANSPLHF
TRBV6-5	14	TRBD2	TRBJ2-7	CASSLIAGGDEQYF
TRBV12-3/TRBV12-4	13	.	TRBJ2-7	CASSLGLTYEQYF
TRBV18	13	.	TRBJ1-5	CASSPQGNQPQHF
TRBV28	14	.	TRBJ1-6	CASTPWQNNSPLHF